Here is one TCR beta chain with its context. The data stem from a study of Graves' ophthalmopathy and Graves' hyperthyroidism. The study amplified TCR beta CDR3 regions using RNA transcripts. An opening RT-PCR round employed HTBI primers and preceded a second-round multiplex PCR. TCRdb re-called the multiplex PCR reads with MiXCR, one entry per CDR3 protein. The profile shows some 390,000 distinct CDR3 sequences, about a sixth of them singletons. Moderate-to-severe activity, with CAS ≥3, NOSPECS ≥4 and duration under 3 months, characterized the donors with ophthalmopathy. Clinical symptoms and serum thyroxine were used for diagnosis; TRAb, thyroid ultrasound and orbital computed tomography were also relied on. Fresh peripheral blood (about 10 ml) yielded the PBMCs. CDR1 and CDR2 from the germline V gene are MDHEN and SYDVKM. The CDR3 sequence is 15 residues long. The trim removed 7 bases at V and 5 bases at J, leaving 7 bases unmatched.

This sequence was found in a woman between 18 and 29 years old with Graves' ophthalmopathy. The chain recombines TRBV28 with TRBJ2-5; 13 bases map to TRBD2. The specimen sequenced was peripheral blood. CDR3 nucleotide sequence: TGTGCCAGCACCCCGGGACTAGCGGGAATGGAGACCCAGTACTTC. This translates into CASTPGLAGMETQYF.